This TCR beta chain came from a study of blood T cell repertoires in COVID-19. Sequenced by immunoSEQ multiplex PCR; TCRdb stores in-frame clones only, minus some. In the table there are some 330,000 clones, about nine tenths of which are singletons. The CDR3 is 15 amino acids. Germline assignment: CDR1 MNHNS and CDR2 SASEGT. V was clipped by 3 bases and J by 2 bases, with 10 bases between them. Sequencing was performed on PBMCs or T cells enriched from blood (not recorded which). This clonotype originated in a man under 40 who had recovered from COVID-19. The V gene is TRBV6-1, the J gene TRBJ1-4; D remains ambiguous. CDR3 sequence reads: CASSDPMRTNEKLFF. The CDR3 nucleotides read TGTGCCAGCAGTGACCCGATGAGGACTAATGAAAAACTGTTTTTT.